This passage covers 2 T cell receptor beta chains from one sample sequenced in a study of T cells in Graves' hyperthyroidism and ophthalmopathy. From RNA transcripts, TCR beta CDR3 regions were amplified. In the first-round RT-PCR of the TCR CDR3, the HTBI primer set was used. MiXCR, applied by TCRdb to the multiplex PCR reads, yields one record per CDR3 protein. The sample lists 500,000 to 600,000 distinct CDR3 sequences; about 46% were seen once. Material: peripheral blood or thyroid tissue (not recorded which). The receptors were sampled from an adult woman with Graves' disease, either hyperthyroidism or ophthalmopathy (not recorded which).

The chain is built from TRBV6-5 and TRBJ1-2; 9 bases are shared with TRBD1. V trimming: 5 bases; J trimming: 4 bases; junction bases outside the gene matches: 20. Germline CDR1 MNHEY, CDR2 SVGAGI. The length of the CDR3 is 19 residues. The CDR3 is CASSRPGTGRYGGIYGYTF. For the CDR3, the DNA is TGTGCCAGCAGTCGTCCCGGGACAGGGAGGTACGGCGGCATCTATGGCTACACCTTC.

This clonotype was observed at least ten times. This sequence joins TRBV4-2 and TRBJ2-7; D is possibly TRBD1 (5 bases). Trimming took 1 base from V and 5 from J, leaving 15 bases between them. Per germline, CDR1 LGHNA and CDR2 YNFKEQ. CDR3 length: 15 amino acids. CDR3 in DNA: TGTGCCAGCAGCCAAGTAAGCCAGGGAACACACGAGCAGTACTTC. It encodes CASSQVSQGTHEQYF.